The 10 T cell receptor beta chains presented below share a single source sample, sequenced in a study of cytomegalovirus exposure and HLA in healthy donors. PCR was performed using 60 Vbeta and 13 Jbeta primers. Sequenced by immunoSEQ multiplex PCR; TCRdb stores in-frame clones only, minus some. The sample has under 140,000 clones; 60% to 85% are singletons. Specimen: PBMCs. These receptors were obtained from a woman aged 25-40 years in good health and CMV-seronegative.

DNA for the CDR3: TGTGCCAGCAGTCCGGGCAGGGTACCCCACCAAGAGACCCAGTACTTC. Amino acid sequence: CASSPGRVPHQETQYF. J is TRBJ2-5 and V is TRBV5-5; D is possibly TRBD1 (5 bases). The V gene's germline CDR1 is SGHKS and CDR2 YYEKEE (reference sequence). The CDR3 has 16 residues. The germline V and J ends were trimmed by 5 bases and 0 bases, with 17 bases remaining between them.

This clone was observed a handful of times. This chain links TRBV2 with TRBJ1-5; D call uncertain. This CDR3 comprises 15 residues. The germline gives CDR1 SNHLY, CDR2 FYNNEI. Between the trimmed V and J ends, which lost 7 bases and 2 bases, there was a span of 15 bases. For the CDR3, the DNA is TGTGCCAGCATCGAGGAGGGCCTAGGCAATCAGCCCCAGCATTTT. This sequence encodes CASIEEGLGNQPQHF.

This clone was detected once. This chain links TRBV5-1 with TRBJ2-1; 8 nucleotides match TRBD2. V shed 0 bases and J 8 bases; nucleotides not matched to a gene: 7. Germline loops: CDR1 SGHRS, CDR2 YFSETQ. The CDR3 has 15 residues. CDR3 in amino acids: CASSLDGAGGYEQFF. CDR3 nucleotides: TGCGCCAGCAGCTTGGACGGGGCGGGGGGCTATGAGCAGTTCTTC.

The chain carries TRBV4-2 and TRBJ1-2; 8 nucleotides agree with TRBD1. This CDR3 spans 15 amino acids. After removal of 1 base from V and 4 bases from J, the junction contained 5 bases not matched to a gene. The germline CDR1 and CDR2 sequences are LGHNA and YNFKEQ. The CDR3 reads CASSQGTGSTYGYTF. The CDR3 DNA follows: TGTGCCAGCAGCCAAGGGACAGGGTCGACCTATGGCTACACCTTC.

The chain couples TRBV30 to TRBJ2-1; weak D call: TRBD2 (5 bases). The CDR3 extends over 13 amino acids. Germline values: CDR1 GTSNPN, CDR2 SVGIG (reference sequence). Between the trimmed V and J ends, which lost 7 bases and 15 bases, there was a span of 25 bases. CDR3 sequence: CALPGLGRLSPFF. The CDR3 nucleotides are TGTGCCTTGCCGGGCCTTGGACGACTATCGCCGTTCTTC.

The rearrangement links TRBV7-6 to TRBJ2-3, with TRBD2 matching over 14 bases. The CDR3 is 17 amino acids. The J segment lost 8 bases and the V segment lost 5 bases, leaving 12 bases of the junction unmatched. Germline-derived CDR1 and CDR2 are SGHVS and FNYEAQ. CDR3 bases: TGTGCCAGCAGCAAAAGAATGACCGGGACTAGCGGGAGTACGCAGTATTTT. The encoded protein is CASSKRMTGTSGSTQYF.

The CDR3 protein is CASSPLGNEQFF. The CDR3 DNA reads TGTGCCAGCAGCCCCCTCGGCAATGAGCAGTTCTTC. The J gene is TRBJ2-1, the V gene TRBV11-2; D is undetermined. The germline V and J ends were trimmed by 5 bases and 6 bases, with 8 bases remaining between them. The CDR3 length is 12 residues. Germline-derived CDR1 and CDR2 are SGHAT and FQNNGV.

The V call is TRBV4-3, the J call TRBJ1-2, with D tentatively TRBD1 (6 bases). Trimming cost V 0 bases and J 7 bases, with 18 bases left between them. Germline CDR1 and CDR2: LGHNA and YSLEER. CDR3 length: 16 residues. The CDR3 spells CASSQDGRGTNGGYTF. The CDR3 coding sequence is TGCGCCAGCAGCCAAGATGGGAGGGGGACAAATGGTGGCTACACCTTC.

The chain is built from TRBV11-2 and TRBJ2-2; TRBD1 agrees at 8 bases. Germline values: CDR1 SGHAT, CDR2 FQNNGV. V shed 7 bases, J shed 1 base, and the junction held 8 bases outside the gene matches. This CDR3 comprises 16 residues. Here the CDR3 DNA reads TGTGCCAGCATCGTACTGGGGACAGGGAACACCGGGGAGCTGTTTTTT. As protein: CASIVLGTGNTGELFF.

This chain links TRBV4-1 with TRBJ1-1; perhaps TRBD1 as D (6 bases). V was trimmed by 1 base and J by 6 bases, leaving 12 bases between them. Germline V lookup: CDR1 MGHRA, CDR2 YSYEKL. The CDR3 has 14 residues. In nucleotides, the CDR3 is TGCGCCAGCAGCCAAGGGCAGGGGAGTTCTGAAGCTTTCTTT. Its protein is CASSQGQGSSEAFF.